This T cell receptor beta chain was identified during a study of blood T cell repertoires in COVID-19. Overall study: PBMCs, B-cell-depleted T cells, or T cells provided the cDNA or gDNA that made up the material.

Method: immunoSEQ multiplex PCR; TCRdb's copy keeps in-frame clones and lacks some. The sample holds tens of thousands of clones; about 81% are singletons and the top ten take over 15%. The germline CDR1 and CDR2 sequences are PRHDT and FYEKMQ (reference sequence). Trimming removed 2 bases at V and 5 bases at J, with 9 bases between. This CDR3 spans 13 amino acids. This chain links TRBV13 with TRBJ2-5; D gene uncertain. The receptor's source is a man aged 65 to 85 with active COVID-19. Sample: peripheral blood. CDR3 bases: TGTGCCAGCAGCTTAATGAGGCCGGAGACCCAGTACTTC. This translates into CASSLMRPETQYF.